A selection of T cell receptor beta chains follows, all from one sample in a study of blood T cell repertoires in COVID-19. Only in-frame clones appear in the TCRdb table, and some are missing; sequencing was by immunoSEQ multiplex PCR. The sample records hundreds of thousands of clones, approximately 87% being singletons. The sequencing input was peripheral blood. The receptor source for this set is a woman aged 50 to 60 who had recovered from COVID-19. Each CDR3 is given with its conserved first and last residue. A D gene is named only where the DNA matches it firmly. The size of a clone is reported for some rows only, either as once, few or many, or as a class for expanded clones.

j_call clone_size d_call v_call cdr3_nt cdr3_aa
TRBJ2-7 NA NA TRBV6-1 TGTGCCAGCAGTGAAAGCGGATTCTACGAGCAGTACTTC CASSESGFYEQYF
TRBJ1-5 once TRBD1 TRBV2 TGTGCCAGCAGTGAAGGACAGGGCCTTGGTCAGCCCCAGCATTTT CASSEGQGLGQPQHF
TRBJ2-2 NA TRBD2 TRBV3-1/TRBV3-2 TGTGCCAGCAGCCGAATAGCGGGGGGGATCGGGGAGCTGTTTTTT CASSRIAGGIGELFF
TRBJ1-6 NA NA TRBV28 TGTGCCAGCAGGGGACTGGGACGGTCACCCCTCCACTTT CASRGLGRSPLHF
TRBJ2-3 NA NA TRBV28 TGTGCCATCCACCAGGGGGGAGTAGCGGGCACAGATACGCAGTATTTT CAIHQGGVAGTDTQYF
TRBJ1-2 once NA TRBV28 TGTGCCAGCAGTCCCGGAGGAGGGGGGGCTAACTATGGCTACACCTTC CASSPGGGGANYGYTF
TRBJ1-2 NA TRBD1 TRBV27 TGTGCCAGCAGTTTCCGGGACAGGGGGCAAGGGGGCGGCTACACCTTC CASSFRDRGQGGGYTF
TRBJ2-3 NA TRBD2 TRBV30 TGTGCCTGGAACAGGGGACTAGCGGGAGGTACAGATACGCAGTATTTT CAWNRGLAGGTDTQYF
TRBJ2-7 NA NA TRBV28 TGTGCCAGCAGTGGAGACTACGAGCAGTACTTC CASSGDYEQYF
TRBJ2-6 NA TRBD1 TRBV18 TGTGCCAGCTCACCACCGCGACAGGGGACTGGGGCCAACGTCCTGACTTTC CASSPPRQGTGANVLTF
TRBJ2-7 NA TRBD1 TRBV5-4 TGTGCCAGCAGCCAGGACAGGGGGCTCTCCTACGAGCAGTACTTC CASSQDRGLSYEQYF
TRBJ2-7 NA NA TRBV20-1 TGCAGTGCCCGTCATCTAGCGGAGCAGTACTTC CSARHLAEQYF
TRBJ1-4 NA TRBD1 TRBV3-1/TRBV3-2 TGTGCCAGCAGCCATCCCGGACAGGGAGCCGAAAAACTGTTTTTT CASSHPGQGAEKLFF
TRBJ1-3 NA NA TRBV28 TGTGCCAGCACCACCGTGGGGGGGGGATCGGGAAACACCATATATTTT CASTTVGGGSGNTIYF
TRBJ1-1 NA NA TRBV27 TGTGCCAGCAGTTTATGGAGGGAGAACACTGAAGCTTTCTTT CASSLWRENTEAFF
TRBJ2-1 NA TRBD2 TRBV5-4 TGTGCCAGCAGCTTGGCTAGCGGGAGGGATTATGAGCAGTTCTTC CASSLASGRDYEQFF
TRBJ1-2 NA NA TRBV10-3 TGTGCCACCCGGGAGGGAGACTATGGCTACACCTTC CATREGDYGYTF
TRBJ2-5 NA NA TRBV11-2 TGTGCCAGCAGCCAAAGGGGGGGGGATTCGGGAGAGACCCAGTACTTC CASSQRGGDSGETQYF
TRBJ2-5 once TRBD2 TRBV11-2 TGTGCCAGCAGCTTAGCGTCTCTAGCGGGAAGCGAGACCCAGTACTTC CASSLASLAGSETQYF
TRBJ1-2 NA NA TRBV28 TGTGCCAGCAGTTTTGCCGGACGGGGGGGCTACACCTTC CASSFAGRGGYTF
TRBJ2-3 NA TRBD2 TRBV4-1 TGCGCCAGCAGCCCGCGGGGGGAGGGCACAGATACGCAGTATTTT CASSPRGEGTDTQYF
TRBJ1-5 NA NA TRBV19 TGTGCCAGTGATTTTAGGACTAGGAGGACGGGCAGCAATCAGCCCCAGCATTTT CASDFRTRRTGSNQPQHF
TRBJ2-7 NA TRBD2 TRBV5-5 TGTGCCAGCAGCTCCAAGCGGGGCTCGCACTACGAGCAGTACTTC CASSSKRGSHYEQYF
TRBJ1-2 NA NA TRBV28 TGTGCCAGCATCCGGGGGGCGGAAGGCTACACCTTC CASIRGAEGYTF
TRBJ2-3 NA TRBD2 TRBV6-5 TGTGCCAGCAGATACGGGGGGTCCCGAAGCACAGATACGCAGTATTTT CASRYGGSRSTDTQYF
TRBJ2-3 NA TRBD2 TRBV29-1 TGCAGCGTGATTTATAGCGGGGCCCCTACGCAGTATTTT CSVIYSGAPTQYF
TRBJ2-2 once TRBD1 TRBV29-1 TGCAGCGTTGCCAGGGGGCGCGGGAACACCGGGGAGCTGTTTTTT CSVARGRGNTGELFF
TRBJ1-6 NA NA TRBV7-9 TGTGCCAGCAGCTTAGGGTCTGAACCGGTCCTCCACTTT CASSLGSEPVLHF
TRBJ1-2 NA NA TRBV15 TGTGCCACCAGCCCGAACTCGGGCTATGGCTACACCTTC CATSPNSGYGYTF
TRBJ1-2 NA TRBD1 TRBV11-2 TGTGCCAGCAGCCGAATGACAGGGCGACTCCAGAACTATGGCTACACCTTC CASSRMTGRLQNYGYTF
TRBJ2-2 NA TRBD2 TRBV7-2 TGTGCCAGCAGTCGGACTAGCCTCCAAACCGGGGAGCTGTTTTTT CASSRTSLQTGELFF
TRBJ1-5 NA TRBD1 TRBV7-2 TGTGCCAGCAGTCCACAGGGGGTTTCTAGTCAGCCCCAGCATTTT CASSPQGVSSQPQHF
TRBJ2-1 once NA TRBV11-2 TGTGCCAGCAGCTTAGATAGGTTCTTCAACCTAGGGGTCTTCTTC CASSLDRFFNLGVFF
TRBJ2-3 NA TRBD2 TRBV7-6 TGTGCCAGCAGCTTCCCCCCAACTAGCGGGGGGGCCTACACAGATACGCAGTATTTT CASSFPPTSGGAYTDTQYF
TRBJ1-4 NA NA TRBV11-2 TGTGCCAGCAGCTTATCGGTAGCTTCGAGTGAAAAACTGTTTTTT CASSLSVASSEKLFF
TRBJ2-2 NA TRBD2 TRBV7-8 TGTGCCAGCAGCGCCACGCTAGGACTAGGAGTACCCGGGGAGCTGTTTTTT CASSATLGLGVPGELFF
TRBJ1-6 NA NA TRBV5-1 TGCGCCAGCAGCGTCGACAGTCTTAATTCACCCCTCCACTTT CASSVDSLNSPLHF
TRBJ2-7 NA TRBD2 TRBV3-1/TRBV3-2 TGTGCCAGCAGCCAAGATCTTAGCGGGGCCTACGAGCAGTACTTC CASSQDLSGAYEQYF
TRBJ2-7 NA TRBD1 TRBV6-5 TGTGCCAGCAGTTACACGACAGGGTCCTACGAGCAGTACTTC CASSYTTGSYEQYF
TRBJ2-3 NA TRBD2 TRBV13 TGTGCCAGCAGCCTTAGCGGGGCAAGCACAGATACGCAGTATTTT CASSLSGASTDTQYF